Shown below are 21 T cell receptor beta chains from a single sample sequenced in a study of blood T cell repertoires in COVID-19. Method: immunoSEQ multiplex PCR; TCRdb's copy keeps in-frame clones and lacks some. The top ten clones hold about 7% of a sample with 300,000 to 350,000 clones, 88% of them seen once. The sample comprised peripheral blood. Receptor source: a woman in her 70s with COVID-19, enrolled during active disease.

The chain joins TRBV29-1 to TRBJ1-2; a weak D match, TRBD1 (6 bases). The germline V and J ends were trimmed by 0 bases and 4 bases, with 9 bases remaining between them. The CDR3 has 13 residues. Germline V CDR1 and CDR2: SQVTM, ANQGSEA. As DNA, the CDR3 is TGCAGCGTTGAAGAGGAAGGGGGCTATGGCTACACCTTC. Translation: CSVEEEGGYGYTF. The complete variable domain, with remaining parts taken from reference TRBV29-1 and TRBJ1-2, reads SAVISQKPSRDICQRGTSLTIQCQVDSQVTMMFWYRQQPGQSLTLIATANQGSEATYESGFVIDKFPISRPNLTFSTLTVSNMSPEDSSIYLCSVEEEGGYGYTFGSGTRLTVV.

The rearrangement links TRBV6-1 to TRBJ1-2; 9 bases are a match to TRBD1. Germline V gene sequence: CDR1 MNHNS, CDR2 SASEGT. CDR3 size: 17 residues. V was clipped by 4 bases and J by 6 bases; unmatched bases: 15. The CDR3 DNA is TGTGCCAGCAGTGGACGCCAAGGACAGGGGTCTGGTCATGGCTACACCTTC. Protein product: CASSGRQGQGSGHGYTF.

The J gene is TRBJ1-3, the V gene TRBV3-1 (or the pseudogene TRBV3-2); 9 nucleotides align to TRBD1. The germline CDR1 and CDR2 sequences are LGHDT and YNNKEL (reference sequence). The CDR3 is made up of 14 amino acids. After removal of 4 bases from V and 7 bases from J, the junction contained 5 bases not matched to a gene. CDR3 amino acids: CASSRRDRANTIYF. The DNA for the CDR3 is TGTGCCAGCAGCCGCCGGGACAGGGCCAACACCATATATTTT.

The chain couples TRBV5-6 to TRBJ2-6, with D possibly being TRBD1 (6 bases). Germline CDR1 and CDR2: SGHDT and YYEEEE. The CDR3 loop spans 18 amino acids. V was pared by 2 bases and J by 0 bases, with 15 bases between. Here the CDR3 DNA reads TGTGCCAGCAGCTTATCTGGACAGCTTTCCTCTGGGGCCAACGTCCTGACTTTC. The encoded protein is CASSLSGQLSSGANVLTF.

With respect to this clone: A much larger clone lies a single base off, so this may be a read error. The rearrangement links TRBV7-2 to TRBJ1-5; no definite D call. The ends were cut back, 3 bases at V and 2 bases at J, with 5 bases in the middle. Germline lookup yields CDR1 SGHTA and CDR2 FQGNSA. This CDR3 has 13 amino acids. This CDR3 reads CASSFQGNQPQHF. The CDR3 nucleotides read TGTGCCAGCAGCTTTCAGGGCAATCAGCCCCAGCATTTT.

V usage is TRBV2 and J usage is TRBJ1-2, with D possibly being TRBD1 (5 bases). Germline V CDR1 and CDR2: SNHLY, FYNNEI. The V gene lost 8 bases and the J gene lost 8 bases, with 21 bases spanning the gap. The CDR3 is 14 residues long. The CDR3 DNA follows: TGTGCCAGCGTAGTGTACCCAGGGCTGGGAGGCTACACCTTC. It codes for CASVVYPGLGGYTF.

This clone appeared a few times. The CDR3 protein is CASIKHRGHEQYF. The CDR3 DNA is TGTGCCAGCATTAAACACAGGGGACACGAGCAGTACTTC. The chain recombines TRBV6-5 with TRBJ2-7; 7 bases are shared with TRBD1. The CDR3 runs 13 residues. Germline V lookup: CDR1 MNHEY, CDR2 SVGAGI. V was clipped by 7 bases and J by 5 bases; unmatched bases: 8.

The J gene is TRBJ2-1, the V gene TRBV30, with 10 bases fitting TRBD2. The CDR3 runs 15 residues. V gave up 0 bases and J gave up 10 bases; unmatched junction bases: 9. Germline CDR1 is GTSNPN and CDR2 is SVGIG (reference sequence). The CDR3 nucleotides read TGTGCCTGGAGTGTAGCCAGCGGGGGGGCAGGCGAGCAGTTCTTC. Amino acids: CAWSVASGGAGEQFF.

The chain employs TRBV24-1 and TRBJ2-7, with D possibly TRBD1 on 5 matching bases. V was clipped by 3 bases and J by 3 bases, with 14 bases between them. CDR3 length: 15 amino acids. Germline loops: CDR1 KGHDR, CDR2 SFDVKD. The CDR3 region has the DNA TGTGCCACCAGTGATGGGAAGGGGATCAGCTACGAGCAGTACTTC. It yields the protein CATSDGKGISYEQYF.

In regard to this clone: Distinct nucleotide sequences in the sample also encode this CDR3. V is TRBV19 and J is TRBJ1-1; unclear D gene. Germline lookup yields CDR1 LNHDA and CDR2 SQIVND (reference sequence). V was pared by 2 bases and J by 0 bases, with 7 bases between. The CDR3 runs to 14 residues. For the CDR3, the DNA is TGTGCCAGTAGTATAAGCGGGGTGAACACTGAAGCTTTCTTT. Translation gives CASSISGVNTEAFF. The variable domain in full, with the rest retrieved from reference TRBV19 and TRBJ1-1, is DGGITQSPKYLFRKEGQNVTLSCEQNLNHDAMYWYRQDPGQGLRLIYYSQIVNDFQKGDIAEGYSVSREKKESFPLTVTSAQKNPTAFYLCASSISGVNTEAFFGQGTRLTVV.

The rearrangement joins TRBV2 to TRBJ2-2; D gene unclear. Germline V gives CDR1 SNHLY, CDR2 FYNNEI. The length of the CDR3 is 15 residues. V was shortened by 4 bases and J by 2 bases, with 11 bases between the two germline ends. This chain's CDR3 is CASSAGRINTGELFF. The CDR3 DNA is TGTGCCAGCAGTGCGGGTCGGATCAACACCGGGGAGCTGTTTTTT.

This chain uses TRBV9 with TRBJ1-4; the D gene is possibly TRBD1 (5 bases). The CDR3 totals 15 residues. V lost 0 bases and J lost 5, with 11 bases in between. Germline-derived CDR1 and CDR2 are SGDLS and YYNGEE. CDR3 region: CASSVGGEANEKLFF. In DNA form, the CDR3 reads TGTGCCAGCAGCGTAGGAGGGGAGGCGAATGAAAAACTGTTTTTT. The variable domain in full, with the rest retrieved from reference TRBV9 and TRBJ1-4, is DSGVTQTPKHLITATGQRVTLRCSPRSGDLSVYWYQQSLDQGLQFLIQYYNGEERAKGNILERFSAQQFPDLHSELNLSSLELGDSALYFCASSVGGEANEKLFFGSGTQLSVL.

The V call is TRBV11-2, the J call TRBJ2-7; TRBD2 agrees at 7 bases. This CDR3 is 14 amino acids long. The germline CDR1 and CDR2 sequences are SGHAT and FQNNGV. J was trimmed by 4 bases and V by 1 base; bases with no gene match: 4. CDR3 nucleotide sequence: TGTGCCAGCAGCTTAGCCGCGGGAGATTACGAGCAGTACTTC. Its translation is CASSLAAGDYEQYF.

V is TRBV15 and J is TRBJ2-1; possibly TRBD2 for D (5 bases). Germline V CDR1 and CDR2: LNHNV, YYDKDF (reference sequence). This CDR3 has 12 amino acids. V dropped 1 base and J dropped 9 bases, with 7 bases sitting between them. The CDR3 is CATSRVGSEQFF. As DNA, the CDR3 is TGTGCCACCAGCAGAGTGGGGAGTGAGCAGTTCTTC.

The CDR3 coding sequence is TGTGCCAGCAGTCCACCCCGGGGGTACGGAGGGGAGCTGTTTTTT. Translated, it gives CASSPPRGYGGELFF. The gene calls are TRBV27 and TRBJ2-2; a possible D gene is TRBD2 (6 bases). This CDR3 region has 15 residues. CDR1 and CDR2 (germline): MNHEY, SMNVEV (reference sequence). The V end lost 5 bases, the J end lost 8 bases, and 18 bases lay between the germline ends.

The V gene is TRBV11-2, the J gene TRBJ1-2, with a possible D match to TRBD1 (6 bases). V dropped 5 bases and J dropped 1 base, with 11 bases sitting between them. In germline, CDR1 is SGHAT, CDR2 FQNNGV. The CDR3 has 14 amino acids. CDR3 residues: CASSATQGNYGYTF. The CDR3 bases are TGTGCCAGCAGCGCTACACAGGGTAACTATGGCTACACCTTC. The entire variable domain, with the rest obtained from reference TRBV11-2 and TRBJ1-2, is as follows: EAGVAQSPRYKIIEKRQSVAFWCNPISGHATLYWYQQILGQGPKLLIQFQNNGVVDDSQLPKDRFSAERLKGVDSTLKIQPAKLEDSAVYLCASSATQGNYGYTFGSGTRLTVV.

The gene calls are TRBV10-3 and TRBJ1-1; D may be TRBD1 (6 bases). Trimming stripped 5 bases from V and 2 bases from J, with 9 bases between. This CDR3 region has 13 residues. Germline values: CDR1 ENHRY, CDR2 SYGVKD. CDR3 coding DNA: TGTGCCATCAGTCGGACAGCTAACACTGAAGCTTTCTTT. It encodes CAISRTANTEAFF.

The sample holds a few counts of this clone. The rearrangement links TRBV19 to TRBJ1-3, with 10 nucleotides matching TRBD1. The CDR3 totals 16 residues. CDR1 LNHDA and CDR2 SQIVND come from the germline V gene (reference sequence). V lost 5 bases, J lost 2 bases, and 6 bases stayed unmatched. The CDR3 protein is CASSLDRGRTGNTIYF. The CDR3 DNA sequence: TGTGCCAGTAGTCTCGACAGGGGGCGAACTGGAAACACCATATATTTT.

J is TRBJ1-1 and V is TRBV29-1, with a tentative D call TRBD1 (6 bases). V lost 5 bases and J 5 bases, leaving 9 bases between the germline ends. This CDR3 is built from 11 residues. Germline V lookup: CDR1 SQVTM, CDR2 ANQGSEA. CDR3 sequence: CSVRGSTEAFF. Here the CDR3 DNA reads TGCAGCGTTAGGGGGTCAACTGAAGCTTTCTTT.

This clone was recorded only once. V gene TRBV27 combines with J gene TRBJ2-7, with 9 bases lining up with TRBD2. Germline V lookup: CDR1 MNHEY, CDR2 SMNVEV (reference sequence). The CDR3 length is 15 residues. V lost 3 bases, J lost 4 bases, and 7 bases stayed unmatched. CDR3 loop: CASSLVAGVGYEQYF. CDR3 nucleotide sequence: TGTGCCAGCAGTTTGGTAGCGGGGGTGGGGTACGAGCAGTACTTC.

This sequence joins TRBV5-4 and TRBJ1-2, with a weak D call TRBD1 (6 bases). The germline V gene encodes CDR1 SGHNT and CDR2 YYREEE (reference sequence). V lost 2 bases and J 4 bases, leaving 12 bases between the germline ends. The CDR3 totals 14 residues. This CDR3 reads CASSLGQLSYGYTF. The CDR3 coding sequence is TGTGCCAGCAGCTTAGGACAGCTGAGCTATGGCTACACCTTC.